This T cell receptor (beta chain) derives from a study of shared clonotypes between healthy human individuals. Only in-frame clones appear in the TCRdb table, and some are missing; sequencing was by immunoSEQ multiplex PCR. The table shows under 600,000 clones, with roughly four fifths occurring only once. V was shortened by 5 bases and J by 0 bases, with 8 bases between the two germline ends. In germline, CDR1 is LNHDA, CDR2 SQIVND (reference sequence). This CDR3 is 14 amino acids long. This TCR was sampled from a woman aged 40 to 49 in good health. Some clones in this sample may be carry-over from other donors' samples. Specimen: PBMCs. The chain carries TRBV19 and TRBJ2-1; D uncertain. The CDR3 is CASSAHSSYNEQFF. The CDR3 DNA reads as TGTGCCAGTAGTGCACATAGCTCCTACAATGAGCAGTTCTTC. The full variable domain, completed using reference TRBV19 and TRBJ2-1, is DGGITQSPKYLFRKEGQNVTLSCEQNLNHDAMYWYRQDPGQGLRLIYYSQIVNDFQKGDIAEGYSVSREKKESFPLTVTSAQKNPTAFYLCASSAHSSYNEQFFGPGTRLTVL.